The rows below give T cell receptor beta chains drawn from one sample of a study of blood T cell repertoires in COVID-19. Profiled with immunoSEQ multiplex PCR; TCRdb holds only in-frame clones, not every one. The sample consists of a few hundred thousand clones, approximately 90% of them appearing once. The sample taken for sequencing was PBMCs or T cells enriched from blood (not recorded which). These receptors all come from a woman aged 45 to 65 who had recovered from COVID-19. Each CDR3 is given with its conserved first and last residue. A D gene is named only where the DNA matches it firmly. Size values are once, few and many counts, or a class for expanded clones, and some rows have none.

v_call: TRBV19
d_call: TRBD1
j_call: TRBJ1-2
clone_size: many
cdr3_nt: TGTGCCAGTAGGCAACAGGGGGCTAACTATGGCTACACCTTC
cdr3_aa: CASRQQGANYGYTF

v_call: TRBV3-1/TRBV3-2
d_call: TRBD1
j_call: TRBJ2-7
clone_size: -
cdr3_nt: TGTGCCAGCAGCAGACAGGGGGAGCGCTACGAGCAGTACTTC
cdr3_aa: CASSRQGERYEQYF

v_call: TRBV28
d_call: TRBD1
j_call: TRBJ1-2
clone_size: -
cdr3_nt: TGTGCCAGCAGCCACGGACCAAATGACAGGGTAGCTAACTATGGCTACACCTTC
cdr3_aa: CASSHGPNDRVANYGYTF

v_call: TRBV7-2
d_call: -
j_call: TRBJ2-7
clone_size: -
cdr3_nt: TGTGCCAGCAGCTTATTCCTAAGGACAGCGTACGAGCAGTACTTC
cdr3_aa: CASSLFLRTAYEQYF

v_call: TRBV6-1
d_call: -
j_call: TRBJ1-5
clone_size: -
cdr3_nt: TGTGCCAGCAGTGATCGGGAGTACCGGCCCCAGCATTTT
cdr3_aa: CASSDREYRPQHF

v_call: TRBV19
d_call: TRBD1
j_call: TRBJ1-4
clone_size: -
cdr3_nt: TGTGCCAGTAGTACCCGGGACAGGCCTCTTGCAACTAATGAAAAACTGTTTTTT
cdr3_aa: CASSTRDRPLATNEKLFF

v_call: TRBV28
d_call: -
j_call: TRBJ1-4
clone_size: -
cdr3_nt: TGTGCCAGCAGTTTAGGGTCCGCAGGTATTGGTGAAAAACTGTTTTTT
cdr3_aa: CASSLGSAGIGEKLFF

v_call: TRBV5-6
d_call: TRBD1
j_call: TRBJ1-2
clone_size: few
cdr3_nt: TGTGCCAGCAGCTTCCCGGGACAGGGTAATACCTTC
cdr3_aa: CASSFPGQGNTF

v_call: TRBV5-6
d_call: TRBD1
j_call: TRBJ1-1
clone_size: -
cdr3_nt: TGTGCCAGCAGCTTCGCAGGGGGGTCTGAAGCTTTCTTT
cdr3_aa: CASSFAGGSEAFF

v_call: TRBV5-1
d_call: -
j_call: TRBJ1-1
clone_size: -
cdr3_nt: TGCGCCAGCACCTACAGCCTCGGGAACACTGAAGCTTTCTTT
cdr3_aa: CASTYSLGNTEAFF

v_call: TRBV27
d_call: -
j_call: TRBJ2-2
clone_size: once
cdr3_nt: TGTGCCAGCAGTTCCACCCGGGGGGCCTGGTACACCGGGGAGCTGTTTTTT
cdr3_aa: CASSSTRGAWYTGELFF

v_call: TRBV12-3/TRBV12-4
d_call: -
j_call: TRBJ1-5
clone_size: -
cdr3_nt: TGTGCCAGCAGTTTGAGCGTTGGTCAGCCCCAGCATTTT
cdr3_aa: CASSLSVGQPQHF

v_call: TRBV9
d_call: -
j_call: TRBJ1-6
clone_size: -
cdr3_nt: TGTGCCAGCAGCGTAGTGGGGGAGGTTCGTTCACCCCTCCACTTT
cdr3_aa: CASSVVGEVRSPLHF

v_call: TRBV28
d_call: -
j_call: TRBJ1-1
clone_size: -
cdr3_nt: TGTGCCAGCAGTTTACTAGCCCCGGGGGGCACTGAAGCTTTCTTT
cdr3_aa: CASSLLAPGGTEAFF

v_call: TRBV4-2
d_call: TRBD1
j_call: TRBJ1-5
clone_size: -
cdr3_nt: TGTGCCAGCAGCCAGGGGACAGGGGATCAGCCCCAGCATTTT
cdr3_aa: CASSQGTGDQPQHF

v_call: TRBV10-2
d_call: -
j_call: TRBJ2-3
clone_size: -
cdr3_nt: TGCGCCAGCAGTGAGTTTCTGGCCGATACGCAGTATTTT
cdr3_aa: CASSEFLADTQYF

v_call: TRBV6-2/TRBV6-3
d_call: TRBD1
j_call: TRBJ2-7
clone_size: -
cdr3_nt: TGTGCCAGCAGTCACCCCCGGGACAGCTTTCCCTACGAGCAGTACTTC
cdr3_aa: CASSHPRDSFPYEQYF

v_call: TRBV6-5
d_call: TRBD1
j_call: TRBJ2-1
clone_size: once
cdr3_nt: TGTGCCAGCAGGAGAGGACAGGGGAAAAACAATGAGCAGTTCTTC
cdr3_aa: CASRRGQGKNNEQFF

v_call: TRBV19
d_call: TRBD1
j_call: TRBJ1-5
clone_size: -
cdr3_nt: TGTGCCAGTAGAGGACAGGACTATAGCAATCAGCCCCAGCATTTT
cdr3_aa: CASRGQDYSNQPQHF

v_call: TRBV5-5
d_call: TRBD1
j_call: TRBJ1-2
clone_size: -
cdr3_nt: TGTGCCAGCAGCTTACGATCCTCGACAGGGGTCATGGGCTACACCTTC
cdr3_aa: CASSLRSSTGVMGYTF

v_call: TRBV7-9
d_call: -
j_call: TRBJ1-4
clone_size: -
cdr3_nt: TGTGCCAGCAGCTCTTTGGGCAGTGGGGAAAAACTGTTTTTT
cdr3_aa: CASSSLGSGEKLFF

v_call: TRBV20-1
d_call: TRBD1
j_call: TRBJ2-7
clone_size: -
cdr3_nt: TGCAGTGCTAGTACAGGGGATAGATACGAGCAGTACTTC
cdr3_aa: CSASTGDRYEQYF

v_call: TRBV7-9
d_call: -
j_call: TRBJ1-2
clone_size: -
cdr3_nt: TGTGCCAGCAGCGCAATCCAGGCCGCCGACTATGGCTGCACCTTC
cdr3_aa: CASSAIQAADYGCTF

v_call: TRBV27
d_call: -
j_call: TRBJ1-3
clone_size: -
cdr3_nt: TGTGCCAGCAGTGCCACAGGCCGAGGCTCTGGAAACACCATATATTTT
cdr3_aa: CASSATGRGSGNTIYF

v_call: TRBV4-1
d_call: -
j_call: TRBJ1-6
clone_size: -
cdr3_nt: TGCGCCAGCAGCCAAGGTGAAGGCAGGGTTACGGATAATTCACCCCTCCACTTT
cdr3_aa: CASSQGEGRVTDNSPLHF

v_call: TRBV19
d_call: -
j_call: TRBJ1-6
clone_size: -
cdr3_nt: TGTGCCAGTAGTATCGGACTCTACGGTTCACCCCTCCACTTT
cdr3_aa: CASSIGLYGSPLHF

v_call: TRBV19
d_call: TRBD1
j_call: TRBJ2-2
clone_size: -
cdr3_nt: TGTGCCAGTACCACCGGGGGGACAGGGGTCCCCGGGGAGCTGTTTTTT
cdr3_aa: CASTTGGTGVPGELFF

v_call: TRBV6-5
d_call: -
j_call: TRBJ1-4
clone_size: -
cdr3_nt: TGTGCCAGCAGCCCCGGCGGATCTCGAAATGAAAAACTGTTTTTT
cdr3_aa: CASSPGGSRNEKLFF

v_call: TRBV2
d_call: -
j_call: TRBJ2-7
clone_size: -
cdr3_nt: TGTGCCAGCATCGGGGAAGCCTACGAGCAGTACTTC
cdr3_aa: CASIGEAYEQYF

v_call: TRBV24-1
d_call: -
j_call: TRBJ2-7
clone_size: -
cdr3_nt: TGTGCCACCAGTGATTCCCGCCATGGATTAGCAGACGAGCAGTACTTC
cdr3_aa: CATSDSRHGLADEQYF

v_call: TRBV27
d_call: -
j_call: TRBJ2-7
clone_size: few
cdr3_nt: TGTGCCAGCAGTTTATCGTGGAGCTCCTACGAGCAGTACTTC
cdr3_aa: CASSLSWSSYEQYF